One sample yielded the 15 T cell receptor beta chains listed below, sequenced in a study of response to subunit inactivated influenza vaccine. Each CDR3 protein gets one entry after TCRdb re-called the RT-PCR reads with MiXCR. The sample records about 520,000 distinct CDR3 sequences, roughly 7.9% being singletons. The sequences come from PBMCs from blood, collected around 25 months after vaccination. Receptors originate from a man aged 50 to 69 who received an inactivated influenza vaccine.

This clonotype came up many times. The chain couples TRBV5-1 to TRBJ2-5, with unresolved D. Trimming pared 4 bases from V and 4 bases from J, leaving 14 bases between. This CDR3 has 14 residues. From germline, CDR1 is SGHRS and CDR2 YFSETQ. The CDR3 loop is CASSLGYLGETQYF. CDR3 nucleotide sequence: TGCGCCAGCAGCCTCGGGTACCTGGGAGAGACCCAGTACTTC.

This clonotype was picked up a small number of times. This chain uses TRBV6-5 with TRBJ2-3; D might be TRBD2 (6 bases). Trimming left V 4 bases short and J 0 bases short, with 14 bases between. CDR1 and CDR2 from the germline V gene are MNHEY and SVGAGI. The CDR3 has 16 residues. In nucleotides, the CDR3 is TGTGCCAGCAGTTCCGGGCGGGGCCCTAGCACAGATACGCAGTATTTT. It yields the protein CASSSGRGPSTDTQYF.

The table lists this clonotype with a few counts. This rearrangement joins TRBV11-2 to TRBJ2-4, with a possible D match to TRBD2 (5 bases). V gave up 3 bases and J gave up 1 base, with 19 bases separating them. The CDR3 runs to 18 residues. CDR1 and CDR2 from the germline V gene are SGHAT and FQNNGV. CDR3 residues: CASSFPKPGLGAKNIQYF. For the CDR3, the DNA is TGTGCCAGCAGCTTCCCGAAGCCGGGGTTGGGGGCCAAAAACATTCAGTACTTC.

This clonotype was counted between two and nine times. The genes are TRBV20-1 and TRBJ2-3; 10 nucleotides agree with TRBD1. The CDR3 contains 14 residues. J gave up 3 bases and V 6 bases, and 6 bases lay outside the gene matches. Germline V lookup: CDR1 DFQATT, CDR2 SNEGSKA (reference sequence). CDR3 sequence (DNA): TGCAGTGCAACCGGACAGGGGGGAACAGATACGCAGTATTTT. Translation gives CSATGQGGTDTQYF.

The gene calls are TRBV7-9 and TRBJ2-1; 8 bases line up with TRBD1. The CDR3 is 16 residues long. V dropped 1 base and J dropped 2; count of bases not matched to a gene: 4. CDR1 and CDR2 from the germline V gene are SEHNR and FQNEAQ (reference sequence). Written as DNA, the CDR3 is TGTGCCAGCAGCTTAGGGGACAGGCTAACCTACAATGAGCAGTTCTTC. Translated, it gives CASSLGDRLTYNEQFF.

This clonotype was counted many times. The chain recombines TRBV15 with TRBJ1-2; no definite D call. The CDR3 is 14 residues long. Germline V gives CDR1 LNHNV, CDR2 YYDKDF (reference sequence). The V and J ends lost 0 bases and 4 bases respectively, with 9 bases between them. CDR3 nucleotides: TGTGCCACCAGCAGAGATAGAGGATTCTATGGCTACACCTTC. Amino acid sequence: CATSRDRGFYGYTF.

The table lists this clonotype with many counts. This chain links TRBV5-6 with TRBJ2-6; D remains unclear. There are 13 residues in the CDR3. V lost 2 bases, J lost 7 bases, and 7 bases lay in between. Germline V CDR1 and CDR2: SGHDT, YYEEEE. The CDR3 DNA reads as TGTGCCAGCAGCTTCGATATTGCCAACGTCCTGACTTTC. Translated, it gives CASSFDIANVLTF.

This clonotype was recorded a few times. The CDR3 DNA reads as TGTGCCAGCAGCCCCGCTGGGGCGGCCTCCTACAATGAGCAGTTCTTC. Residues: CASSPAGAASYNEQFF. The rearrangement joins TRBV7-9 to TRBJ2-1; tentative D call: TRBD1 (5 bases). This CDR3 region has 16 residues. V lost 5 bases and J lost 0, with 14 bases in between. The germline CDR1 and CDR2 sequences are SEHNR and FQNEAQ (reference sequence).

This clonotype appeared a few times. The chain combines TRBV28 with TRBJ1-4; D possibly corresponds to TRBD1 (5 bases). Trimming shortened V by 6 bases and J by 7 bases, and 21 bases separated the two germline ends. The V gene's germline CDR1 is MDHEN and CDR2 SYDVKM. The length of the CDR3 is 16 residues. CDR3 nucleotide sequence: TGTGCCAGCAGCCTGGTTCCAGGGAGTTCTGGTGAAAAACTGTTTTTT. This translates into CASSLVPGSSGEKLFF.

CDR3 amino acids: CAISYEGEGVTEAFF. In nucleotides, the CDR3 is TGTGCCATCAGTTACGAGGGGGAGGGGGTTACTGAAGCTTTCTTT. The V gene is TRBV10-3, the J gene TRBJ1-1; D perhaps matches TRBD1 (6 bases). This CDR3 contains 15 residues. CDR1 is ENHRY and CDR2 is SYGVKD in the germline V gene. The V gene lost 5 bases and the J gene lost 5 bases, with 18 bases spanning the gap.

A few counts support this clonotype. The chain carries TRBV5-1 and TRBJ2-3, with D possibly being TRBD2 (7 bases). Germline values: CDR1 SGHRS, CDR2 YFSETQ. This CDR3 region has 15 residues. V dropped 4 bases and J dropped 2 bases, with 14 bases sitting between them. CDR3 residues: CASSPGGPHTDTQYF. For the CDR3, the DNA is TGCGCCAGCAGCCCCGGGGGGCCCCACACAGATACGCAGTATTTT.

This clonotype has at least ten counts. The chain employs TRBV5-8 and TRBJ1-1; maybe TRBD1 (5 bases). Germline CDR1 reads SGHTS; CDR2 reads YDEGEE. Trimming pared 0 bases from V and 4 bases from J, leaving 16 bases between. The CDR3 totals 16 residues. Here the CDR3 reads CASSLALGGRGTEAFF. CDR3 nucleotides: TGTGCCAGCAGCTTGGCCCTTGGGGGAAGGGGCACTGAAGCTTTCTTT.

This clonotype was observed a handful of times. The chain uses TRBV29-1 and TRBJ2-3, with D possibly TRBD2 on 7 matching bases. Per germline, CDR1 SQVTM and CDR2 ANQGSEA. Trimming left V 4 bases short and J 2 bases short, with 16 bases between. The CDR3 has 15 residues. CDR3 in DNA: TGCAGCGTTGTGGCGGGGGCGCCGAACACAGATACGCAGTATTTT. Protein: CSVVAGAPNTDTQYF.

Here the CDR3 reads CATSSVRGDTDTQYF. The CDR3 DNA reads as TGTGCCACCAGTTCCGTCAGGGGCGACACAGATACGCAGTATTTT. V and J are TRBV24-1 and TRBJ2-3; a possible D gene is TRBD1 (6 bases). The CDR3 has 15 amino acids. Between the trimmed V and J ends, which lost 6 bases and 2 bases, there was a span of 14 bases. Germline V gene lookup returns CDR1 KGHDR and CDR2 SFDVKD.

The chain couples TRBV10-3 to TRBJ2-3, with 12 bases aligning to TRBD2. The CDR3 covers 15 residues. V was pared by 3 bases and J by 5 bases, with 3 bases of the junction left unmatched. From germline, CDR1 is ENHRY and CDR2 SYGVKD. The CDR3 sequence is CAISEQLAGGDTQYF. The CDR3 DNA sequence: TGTGCCATCAGTGAACAACTAGCGGGGGGAGATACGCAGTATTTT.